The clone carrying this T cell receptor beta chain turned up a few times. All enrollees were roughly 18 to 95 years old and from approximately 24 US areas. Generated by immunoSEQ multiplex PCR, the TCRdb table keeps only in-frame clones and is missing some. The sample shows about 230,000 clones, over 85% of them seen only once. Germline V gene data show CDR1 as LNHDA and CDR2 as SQIVND (reference sequence). Unmatched junction bases numbered 10, after V lost 7 bases and J lost 4 bases. The CDR3 is made up of 15 amino acids. This entry is derived from a study of blood T cell repertoires in COVID-19. Study context: T cells, B-cell-depleted T cells, or PBMCs supplied cDNA or gDNA.

The chain couples TRBV19 to TRBJ2-1; TRBD1 matches 7 bases. This receptor was obtained from a woman aged 25 to 45 with acute COVID-19. The sequencing sample was made of PBMCs or T cells enriched from blood (not recorded which). CDR3 protein: CASTDGQVPYNEQFF. In DNA form, the CDR3 reads TGTGCCAGTACCGACGGACAGGTACCTTACAATGAGCAGTTCTTC. The entire variable domain, with the rest obtained from reference TRBV19 and TRBJ2-1, is as follows: DGGITQSPKYLFRKEGQNVTLSCEQNLNHDAMYWYRQDPGQGLRLIYYSQIVNDFQKGDIAEGYSVSREKKESFPLTVTSAQKNPTAFYLCASTDGQVPYNEQFFGPGTRLTVL.